The table lists the clone carrying this T cell receptor (beta chain) with many counts. The target antigen is unknown. This entry belongs to a study of T-cell reconstitution after alpha-beta-depleted transplantation in children. Study-level points and caveats: When one year had passed after transplant, most T-cell counts and diversity came from newly produced T cells.

Germline V lookup: CDR1 SGHRS, CDR2 YFSETQ. There are 14 residues in the CDR3. J gave up 4 bases and V 5 bases, and 7 bases lay outside the gene matches. Unique molecular identifiers were used in preparing the TCRbeta library. Via MiXCR, TCRdb re-called the PCR reads, giving one row per CDR3 protein. This sample yields about 300,000 distinct CDR3 sequences, of which about 9.5% are seen a single time; approximately 7% belongs to the top ten. The sequence was collected from a boy less than two years old with acute myeloid leukemia, due to receive a stem cell transplant. V and J are TRBV5-1 and TRBJ1-2, with 8 nucleotides matching TRBD1. The sample was PBMCs, taken before TCRalphabeta/CD19-depleted stem cell transplant. In nucleotides, the CDR3 is TGCGCCAGCAGTGGGACAGGTGACCTCTATGGCTACACCTTC. Translating it yields CASSGTGDLYGYTF.